This section outlines one TCR beta chain sequence together with its context. In the original processing: Reference gene primers were amplified, and this amplification served to estimate nucleated cell counts. Only in-frame clones appear in the TCRdb table, and some are missing; sequencing was by immunoSEQ multiplex PCR. The V and J calls and clone size are taken from that table; D and trimming were inferred from the DNA. The table shows more than 70,000 clones, with about four fifths occurring only once. CDR1 is MGHRA and CDR2 is YSYEKL in the germline V gene. The germline V and J ends were trimmed by 2 bases and 4 bases, with 11 bases remaining between them. The CDR3 totals 14 residues. This entry is derived from a study of blood T cell repertoires in COVID-19. Background on the study: Samples representing acute and convalescent COVID-19 were sourced from the United States, Italy and Spain. The analysed material was cDNA or gDNA that came from T cells, B-cell-depleted T cells, or PBMCs.

The TCR originated in a woman in her 70s with acute or convalescent COVID-19. The chain couples TRBV4-1 to TRBJ1-2; D is undetermined. The sequenced sample consisted of peripheral blood. CDR3 loop: CASSQTVRFYGYTF. For the CDR3, the DNA is TGCGCCAGCAGCCAAACAGTAAGATTCTATGGCTACACCTTC.